This T cell receptor (beta chain) emerged from a study of T cells after posttransplantation cyclophosphamide. TCRdb's copy holds only in-frame clones and misses some; the assay was immunoSEQ multiplex PCR. The repertoire holds about 3,800 clones, 85% to 95% seen once, with roughly 0.67% in the top ten. This CDR3 is 16 amino acids long. Trimming took 6 bases from V and 7 from J; bases not matched to a gene: 16. Germline V gene data show CDR1 as MNHEY and CDR2 as SMNVEV (reference sequence). The sequence was obtained from a man in his forties or fifties. V gene TRBV27 combines with J gene TRBJ1-2; 8 bases are a match to TRBD1. Input material: naive CD4+ T cells sorted from PBMCs. This CDR3 reads CASRQLDRGGSGGYTF. The CDR3 nucleotides read TGTGCCAGCAGACAACTCGACAGGGGAGGCTCGGGTGGCTACACCTTC.